The clone carrying this T cell receptor beta chain was recorded a few times. The record originates from a study of blood T cells in healthy people across ages. Using a J-beta primer mix together with a sample-barcoded 5' primer, a second PCR was run for roughly 7 to 12 cycles. TCRdb passed the 5' RACE reads through MiXCR, listing each CDR3 protein once. The data show roughly 1.5 million distinct CDR3 sequences, approximately 43% seen once. Trimming removed 5 bases at V and 7 bases at J, with 13 bases between. The CDR3 has 13 residues. Looked up from germline, CDR1 is SGHTA and CDR2 is FQGNSA. This receptor was obtained from a woman under 30 in good health. Material: blood. The gene calls are TRBV7-2 and TRBJ2-3; D not resolved. CDR3 in amino acids: CASSPGRLNTQYF. The CDR3 DNA is TGTGCCAGCAGCCCCGGAAGGCTAAATACGCAGTATTTT.